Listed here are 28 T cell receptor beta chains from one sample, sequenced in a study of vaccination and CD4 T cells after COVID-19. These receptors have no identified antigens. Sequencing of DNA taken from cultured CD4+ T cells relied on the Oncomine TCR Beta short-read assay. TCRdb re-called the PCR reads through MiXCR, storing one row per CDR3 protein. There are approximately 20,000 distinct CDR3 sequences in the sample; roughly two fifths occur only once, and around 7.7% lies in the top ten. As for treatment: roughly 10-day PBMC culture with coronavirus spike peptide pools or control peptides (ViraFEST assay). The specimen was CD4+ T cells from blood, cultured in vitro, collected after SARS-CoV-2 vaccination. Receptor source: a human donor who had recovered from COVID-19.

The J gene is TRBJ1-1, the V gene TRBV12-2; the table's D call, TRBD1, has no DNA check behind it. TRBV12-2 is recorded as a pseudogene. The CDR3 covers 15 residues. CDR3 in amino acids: CASRCGQGAMGEAFF. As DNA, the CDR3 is TGTGCAAGTCGCTGTGGACAGGGGGCGATGGGTGAAGCTTTCTTT.

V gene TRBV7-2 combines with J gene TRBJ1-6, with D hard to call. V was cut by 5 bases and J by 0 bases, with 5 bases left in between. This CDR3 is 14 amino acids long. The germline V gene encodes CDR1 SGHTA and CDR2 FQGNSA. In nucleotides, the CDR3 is TGTGCCAGCAGCAAGAGCTCCTATAATTCACCCCTCCACTTT. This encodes CASSKSSYNSPLHF. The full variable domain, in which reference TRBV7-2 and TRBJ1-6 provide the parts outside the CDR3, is GAGVSQSPSNKVTEKGKDVELRCDPISGHTALYWYRQSLGQGLEFLIYFQGNSAPDKSGLPSDRFSAERTGGSVSTLTIQRTQQEDSAVYLCASSKSSYNSPLHFGNGTRLTVT.

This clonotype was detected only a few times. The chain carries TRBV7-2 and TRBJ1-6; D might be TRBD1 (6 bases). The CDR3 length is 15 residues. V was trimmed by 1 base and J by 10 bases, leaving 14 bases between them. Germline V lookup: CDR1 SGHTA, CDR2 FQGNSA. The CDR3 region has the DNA TGTGCCAGCAGCTTAGTATCAGGGGCCAGCTCACCCCTCCACTTT. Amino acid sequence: CASSLVSGASSPLHF.

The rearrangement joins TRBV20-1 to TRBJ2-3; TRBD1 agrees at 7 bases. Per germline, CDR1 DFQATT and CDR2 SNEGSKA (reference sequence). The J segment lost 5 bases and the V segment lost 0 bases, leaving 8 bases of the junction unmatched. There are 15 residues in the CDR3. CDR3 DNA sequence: TGCAGTGCTAGAGATATGAGGGGGCAGTTAGATACGCAGTATTTT. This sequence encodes CSARDMRGQLDTQYF.

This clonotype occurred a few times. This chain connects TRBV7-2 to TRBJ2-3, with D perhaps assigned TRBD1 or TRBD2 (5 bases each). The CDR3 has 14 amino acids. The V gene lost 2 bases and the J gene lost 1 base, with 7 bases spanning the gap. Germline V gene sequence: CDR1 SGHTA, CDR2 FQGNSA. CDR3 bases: TGTGCCAGCAGCTTATCGGGGCGCACAGATACGCAGTATTTT. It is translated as CASSLSGRTDTQYF. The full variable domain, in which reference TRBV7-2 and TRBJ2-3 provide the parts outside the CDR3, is GAGVSQSPSNKVTEKGKDVELRCDPISGHTALYWYRQSLGQGLEFLIYFQGNSAPDKSGLPSDRFSAERTGGSVSTLTIQRTQQEDSAVYLCASSLSGRTDTQYFGPGTRLTVL.

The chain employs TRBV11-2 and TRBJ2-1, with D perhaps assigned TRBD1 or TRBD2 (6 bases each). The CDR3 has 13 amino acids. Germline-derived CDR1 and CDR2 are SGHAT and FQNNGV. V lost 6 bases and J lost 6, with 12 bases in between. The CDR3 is CASRQGGRNEQFF. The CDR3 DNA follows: TGTGCCAGCAGGCAAGGGGGGCGCAATGAGCAGTTCTTC.

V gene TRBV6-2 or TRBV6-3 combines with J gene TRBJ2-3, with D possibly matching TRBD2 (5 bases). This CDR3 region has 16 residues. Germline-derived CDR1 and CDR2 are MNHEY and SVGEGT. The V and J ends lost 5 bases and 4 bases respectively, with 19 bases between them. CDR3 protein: CASSTRTGSFADTQYF. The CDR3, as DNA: TGTGCCAGCAGTACCAGGACTGGATCTTTTGCAGATACGCAGTATTTT.

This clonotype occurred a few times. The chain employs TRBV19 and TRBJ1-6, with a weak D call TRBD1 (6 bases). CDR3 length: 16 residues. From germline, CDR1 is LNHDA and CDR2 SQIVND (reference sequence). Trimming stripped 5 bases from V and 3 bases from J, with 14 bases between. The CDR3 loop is CASSSQGGVYNSPLHF. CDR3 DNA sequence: TGTGCCAGTAGTTCACAGGGAGGGGTCTATAATTCACCCCTCCACTTT.

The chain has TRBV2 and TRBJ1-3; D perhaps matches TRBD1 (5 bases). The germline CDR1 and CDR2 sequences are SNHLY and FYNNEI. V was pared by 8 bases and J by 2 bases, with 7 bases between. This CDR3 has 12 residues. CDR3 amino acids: CASAGAGNTIYF. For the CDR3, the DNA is TGTGCCAGCGCGGGGGCTGGAAACACCATATATTTT.

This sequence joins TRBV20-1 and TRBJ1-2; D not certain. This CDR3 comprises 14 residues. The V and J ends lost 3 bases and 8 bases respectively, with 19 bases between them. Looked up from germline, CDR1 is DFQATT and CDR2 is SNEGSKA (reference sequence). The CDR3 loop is CSARTGTLGVGYTF. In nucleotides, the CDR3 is TGCAGTGCTAGGACCGGTACACTCGGGGTAGGCTACACCTTC.

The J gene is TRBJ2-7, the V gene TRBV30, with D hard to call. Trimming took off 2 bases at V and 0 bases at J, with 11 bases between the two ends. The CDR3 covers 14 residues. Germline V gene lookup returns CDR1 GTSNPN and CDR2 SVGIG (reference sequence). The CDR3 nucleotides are TGTGCCTGGAGTTGGTCAGCACTCTCCTACGAGCAGTACTTC. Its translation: CAWSWSALSYEQYF.

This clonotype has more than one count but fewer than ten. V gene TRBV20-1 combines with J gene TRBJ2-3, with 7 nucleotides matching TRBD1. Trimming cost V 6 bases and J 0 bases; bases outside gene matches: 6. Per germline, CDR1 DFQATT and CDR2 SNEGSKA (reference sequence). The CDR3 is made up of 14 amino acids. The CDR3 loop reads CSARDRPSTDTQYF. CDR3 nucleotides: TGCAGTGCCCGGGACAGACCTAGCACAGATACGCAGTATTTT.

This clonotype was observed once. Here the CDR3 DNA reads TGTGCCAGTAGCAGCCTCGGAACTAACTATGGCTACACCTTC. This gives the protein CASSSLGTNYGYTF. V gene TRBV19 combines with J gene TRBJ1-2; D remains unclear. V dropped 6 bases and J dropped 0 bases, with 11 bases sitting between them. This CDR3 region has 14 residues. Per germline, CDR1 LNHDA and CDR2 SQIVND (reference sequence).

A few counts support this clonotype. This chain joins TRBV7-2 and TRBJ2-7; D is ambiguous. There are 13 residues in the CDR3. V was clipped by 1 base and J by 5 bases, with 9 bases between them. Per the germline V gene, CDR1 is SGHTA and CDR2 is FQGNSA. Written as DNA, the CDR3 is TGTGCCAGCAGCTTAGTCAGTTGGGACGAGCAGTACTTC. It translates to CASSLVSWDEQYF.

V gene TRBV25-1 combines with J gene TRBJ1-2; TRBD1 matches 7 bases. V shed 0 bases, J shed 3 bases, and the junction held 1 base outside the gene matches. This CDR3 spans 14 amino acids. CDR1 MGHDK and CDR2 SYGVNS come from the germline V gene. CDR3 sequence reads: CASSEYGTDYGYTF. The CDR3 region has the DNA TGTGCCAGCAGTGAATATGGGACAGACTATGGCTACACCTTC.

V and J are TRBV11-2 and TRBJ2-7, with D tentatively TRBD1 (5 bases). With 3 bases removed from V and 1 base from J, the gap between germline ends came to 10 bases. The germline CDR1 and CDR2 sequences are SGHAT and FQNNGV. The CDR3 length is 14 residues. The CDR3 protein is CASSLERGSYEQYF. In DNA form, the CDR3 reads TGTGCCAGCAGCTTGGAAAGGGGTTCCTACGAGCAGTACTTC. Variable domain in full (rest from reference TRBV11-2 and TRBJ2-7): EAGVAQSPRYKIIEKRQSVAFWCNPISGHATLYWYQQILGQGPKLLIQFQNNGVVDDSQLPKDRFSAERLKGVDSTLKIQPAKLEDSAVYLCASSLERGSYEQYFGPGTRLTVT.

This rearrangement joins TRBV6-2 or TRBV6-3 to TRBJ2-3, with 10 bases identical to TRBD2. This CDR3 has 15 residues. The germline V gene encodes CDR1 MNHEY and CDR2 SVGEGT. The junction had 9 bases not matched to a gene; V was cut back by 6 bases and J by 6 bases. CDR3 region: CASSPRLAGGDTQYF. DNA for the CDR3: TGTGCCAGCAGCCCGAGACTAGCGGGCGGGGATACGCAGTATTTT.

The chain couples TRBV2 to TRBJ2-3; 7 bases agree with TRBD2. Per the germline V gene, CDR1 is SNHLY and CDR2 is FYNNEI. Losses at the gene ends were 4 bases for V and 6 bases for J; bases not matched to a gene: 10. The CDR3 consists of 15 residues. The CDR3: CASSVRREFADTQYF. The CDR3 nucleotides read TGTGCCAGCAGTGTAAGGCGGGAGTTTGCTGATACGCAGTATTTT.

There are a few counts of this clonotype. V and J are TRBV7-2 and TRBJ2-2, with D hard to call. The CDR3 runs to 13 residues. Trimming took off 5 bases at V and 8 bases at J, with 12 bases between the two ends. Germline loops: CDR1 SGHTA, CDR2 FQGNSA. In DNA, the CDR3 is TGTGCCAGCAGCGCAACCGTTCAAGGGGAGCTGTTTTTT. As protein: CASSATVQGELFF.

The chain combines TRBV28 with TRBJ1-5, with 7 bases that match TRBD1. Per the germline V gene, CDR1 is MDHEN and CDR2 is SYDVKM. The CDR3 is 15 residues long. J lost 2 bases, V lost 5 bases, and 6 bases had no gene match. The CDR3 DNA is TGTGCCAGCAGTAGGGACAGCTTGGGCAATCAGCCCCAGCATTTT. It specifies CASSRDSLGNQPQHF.

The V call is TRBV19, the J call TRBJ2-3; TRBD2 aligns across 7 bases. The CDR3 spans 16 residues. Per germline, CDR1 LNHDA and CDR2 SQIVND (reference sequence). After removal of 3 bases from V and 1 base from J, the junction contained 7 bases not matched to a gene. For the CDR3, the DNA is TGTGCCAGTAGTATCGGAGGGAGGGGCGGCACAGATACGCAGTATTTT. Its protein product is CASSIGGRGGTDTQYF.

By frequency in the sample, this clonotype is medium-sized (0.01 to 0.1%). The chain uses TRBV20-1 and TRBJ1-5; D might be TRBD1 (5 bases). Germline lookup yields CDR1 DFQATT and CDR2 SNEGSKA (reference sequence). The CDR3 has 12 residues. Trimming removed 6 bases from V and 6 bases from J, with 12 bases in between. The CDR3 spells CSAARGGQPQHF. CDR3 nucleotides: TGCAGTGCCGCGAGGGGCGGTCAGCCCCAGCATTTT.

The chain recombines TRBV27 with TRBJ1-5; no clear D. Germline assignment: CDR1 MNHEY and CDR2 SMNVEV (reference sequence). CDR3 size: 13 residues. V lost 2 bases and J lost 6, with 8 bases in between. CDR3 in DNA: TGTGCCAGCAGTTTAGTTTTGGGTCAGCCCCAGCATTTT. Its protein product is CASSLVLGQPQHF.

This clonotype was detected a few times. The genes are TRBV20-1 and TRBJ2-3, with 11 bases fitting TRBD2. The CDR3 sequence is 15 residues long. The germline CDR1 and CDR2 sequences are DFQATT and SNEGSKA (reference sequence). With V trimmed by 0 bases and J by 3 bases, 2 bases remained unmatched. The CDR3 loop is CSARDRTSGTDTQYF. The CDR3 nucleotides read TGCAGTGCTAGAGATCGGACTAGCGGGACAGATACGCAGTATTTT.

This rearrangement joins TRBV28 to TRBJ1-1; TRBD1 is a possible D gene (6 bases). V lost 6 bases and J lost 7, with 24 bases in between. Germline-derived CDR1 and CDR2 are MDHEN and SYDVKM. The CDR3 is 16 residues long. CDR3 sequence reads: CASSKGGKGHPLEAFF. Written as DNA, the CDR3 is TGTGCCAGCAGCAAAGGGGGGAAGGGCCATCCCCTTGAAGCTTTCTTT.

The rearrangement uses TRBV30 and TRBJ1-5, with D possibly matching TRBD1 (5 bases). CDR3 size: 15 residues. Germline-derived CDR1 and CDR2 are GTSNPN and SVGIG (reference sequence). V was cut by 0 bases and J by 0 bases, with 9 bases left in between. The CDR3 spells CAWSVGQYSNQPQHF. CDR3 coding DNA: TGTGCCTGGAGTGTGGGGCAGTATAGCAATCAGCCCCAGCATTTT.

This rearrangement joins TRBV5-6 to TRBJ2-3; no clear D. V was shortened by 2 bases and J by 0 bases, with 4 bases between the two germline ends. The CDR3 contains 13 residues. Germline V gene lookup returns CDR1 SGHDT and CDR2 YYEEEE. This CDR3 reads CASSFSSTDTQYF. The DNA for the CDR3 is TGTGCCAGCAGCTTCAGTAGCACAGATACGCAGTATTTT. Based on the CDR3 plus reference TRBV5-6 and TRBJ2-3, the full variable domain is DAGVTQSPTHLIKTRGQQVTLRCSPKSGHDTVSWYQQALGQGPQFIFQYYEEEERQRGNFPDRFSGHQFPNYSSELNVNALLLGDSALYLCASSFSSTDTQYFGPGTRLTVL.

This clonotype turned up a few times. CDR3 region: CASSLGLAGGNTGELFF. The CDR3 DNA sequence: TGTGCCAGCAGCCTTGGACTAGCGGGAGGAAACACCGGGGAGCTGTTTTTT. The V and J genes are TRBV7-6 and TRBJ2-2, with 14 bases identical to TRBD2. The CDR3 runs 17 residues. The V gene end was trimmed by 5 bases and the J gene end by 2 bases; junction bases not matched to a gene: 4. Germline V gene data show CDR1 as SGHVS and CDR2 as FNYEAQ.